Presented here are 17 T cell receptor beta chains from one specimen sequenced in a study of T cell changes during pregnancy in multiple sclerosis. The protocol was immunoSEQ multiplex PCR, while the TCRdb copy is restricted to in-frame clones and leaves out a portion. The sample contains about 15,000 clones, 65% to 90% of which appear only once. The input for sequencing was CD8+ T cells from peripheral blood mononuclear cells, taken in the first trimester of pregnancy. These TCRs come from a female donor with multiple sclerosis, enrolled in a pregnancy study.

The chain is built from TRBV18 and TRBJ2-5; 7 bases are a match to TRBD1. V gave up 0 bases and J gave up 5 bases; unmatched junction bases: 9. The germline CDR1 and CDR2 sequences are KGHSH and LQKENI. The CDR3 contains 16 residues. The CDR3 coding sequence is TGTGCCAGCTCACCACCGACGACAGGGCGGTTCGAGACCCAGTACTTC. Translated, it gives CASSPPTTGRFETQYF.

This clone came up once. The V call is TRBV4-1, the J call TRBJ2-4; D remains unclear. Germline V CDR1 and CDR2: MGHRA, YSYEKL. Trimming left V 0 bases short and J 0 bases short, with 6 bases between. The CDR3 is 15 amino acids. The CDR3 nucleotides read TGCGCCAGCAGCCAAGAACTTCGAGCCAAAAACATTCAGTACTTC. Translation: CASSQELRAKNIQYF.

This clone was detected only once. The V and J genes are TRBV7-2 and TRBJ1-1, with D possibly matching TRBD1 (6 bases). Trimming shortened V by 2 bases and J by 0 bases, and 16 bases separated the two germline ends. CDR3 length: 17 residues. Germline V gene lookup returns CDR1 SGHTA and CDR2 FQGNSA. CDR3 sequence reads: CASSLFPSGDMNTEAFF. CDR3 in DNA: TGTGCCAGCAGCTTATTCCCCAGCGGGGACATGAACACTGAAGCTTTCTTT. Full variable domain (remainder filled in from reference TRBV7-2 and TRBJ1-1): GAGVSQSPSNKVTEKGKDVELRCDPISGHTALYWYRQSLGQGLEFLIYFQGNSAPDKSGLPSDRFSAERTGGSVSTLTIQRTQQEDSAVYLCASSLFPSGDMNTEAFFGQGTRLTVV.

J is TRBJ1-6 and V is TRBV18; D call uncertain. CDR3 length: 16 amino acids. V was shortened by 3 bases and J by 0 bases, with 9 bases between the two germline ends. Germline-derived CDR1 and CDR2 are KGHSH and LQKENI. The DNA for the CDR3 is TGTGCCAGCTCACCTCGCGTTCCCTCCTATAATTCACCCCTCCACTTT. Its translation is CASSPRVPSYNSPLHF.

This clone was counted a single time. CDR3: CASIVDRAAYNEQFF. The CDR3 bases are TGTGCCAGCATTGTAGACAGGGCCGCTTACAATGAGCAGTTCTTC. The gene calls are TRBV6-1 and TRBJ2-1; 7 bases are shared with TRBD1. This CDR3 spans 15 amino acids. Germline loops: CDR1 MNHNS, CDR2 SASEGT. V was pared by 7 bases and J by 4 bases, with 10 bases of the junction left unmatched.

V usage is TRBV18 and J usage is TRBJ1-2, with D perhaps TRBD1 (5 bases). In germline, CDR1 is KGHSH, CDR2 LQKENI. CDR3 length equals 13 residues. The ends were cut back, 0 bases at V and 6 bases at J, with 8 bases in the middle. Here the CDR3 reads CASSPPDMDGYTF. In DNA, the CDR3 is TGTGCCAGCTCACCACCGGACATGGATGGCTACACCTTC.

This chain connects TRBV27 to TRBJ1-1; D is uncertain. The V end lost 2 bases, the J end lost 6 bases, and 10 bases lay between the germline ends. The CDR3 has 13 residues. The germline CDR1 and CDR2 sequences are MNHEY and SMNVEV (reference sequence). For the CDR3, the DNA is TGTGCCAGCAGTTTAACGGGGTATGCTGAAGCTTTCTTT. Translation gives CASSLTGYAEAFF.

The chain couples TRBV11-2 to TRBJ1-1, with D uncertain. Trimming left V 1 base short and J 7 bases short, with 10 bases between. CDR3 length: 13 residues. CDR1 and CDR2 (germline): SGHAT, FQNNGV. CDR3 loop: CASSLGGGYEAFF. DNA of the CDR3: TGTGCCAGCAGCTTAGGCGGAGGCTATGAAGCTTTCTTT.

The genes are TRBV2 and TRBJ1-1; 7 bases fit TRBD1. Trimming took 4 bases from V and 11 from J; bases not matched to a gene: 4. The CDR3 totals 11 residues. The germline CDR1 and CDR2 sequences are SNHLY and FYNNEI. CDR3 sequence reads: CASSGQGGAFF. In DNA form, the CDR3 reads TGTGCCAGCAGTGGACAGGGAGGCGCTTTCTTT.

The chain links TRBV10-2 to TRBJ1-2; D is undetermined. There are 13 residues in the CDR3. Trimming took 10 bases from V and 5 from J, leaving 17 bases between them. The V gene's germline CDR1 is WSHSY and CDR2 SAAADI. CDR3 sequence reads: CATSAGSEYGYTF. In DNA form, the CDR3 reads TGCGCCACCTCGGCCGGGTCCGAATATGGCTACACCTTC.

V usage is TRBV7-9 and J usage is TRBJ2-7; weak D call: TRBD2 (5 bases). This CDR3 is built from 13 residues. V was clipped by 4 bases and J by 4 bases, with 11 bases between them. Germline V lookup: CDR1 SEHNR, CDR2 FQNEAQ (reference sequence). The CDR3 spells CASSSPSGYEQYF. In DNA, the CDR3 is TGTGCCAGCAGCTCGCCCTCGGGGTACGAGCAGTACTTC.

The CDR3 region has the DNA TGCGCCAGCAGCCAAGATGTCAGGGATACCTATAATTCACCCCTCCACTTT. Its protein is CASSQDVRDTYNSPLHF. The chain joins TRBV4-1 to TRBJ1-6, with D perhaps matching TRBD1 (5 bases). Deletions cut 0 bases from V and 2 bases from J, with 11 bases between. The CDR3 has 17 residues. CDR1 and CDR2 (germline): MGHRA, YSYEKL.

The chain joins TRBV5-5 to TRBJ2-4, with 9 bases lining up with TRBD2. Germline values: CDR1 SGHKS, CDR2 YYEKEE (reference sequence). The CDR3 runs to 18 residues. V was pared by 1 base and J by 1 base, with 9 bases of the junction left unmatched. Here the CDR3 reads CASSLRLAANFAKNIQYF. In DNA form, the CDR3 reads TGTGCCAGCAGCTTGCGACTAGCGGCTAACTTCGCCAAAAACATTCAGTACTTC.

The chain joins TRBV27 to TRBJ2-1; 7 positions match TRBD1. This CDR3 is built from 13 residues. V shed 6 bases and J 7 bases; nucleotides not matched to a gene: 6. Per germline, CDR1 MNHEY and CDR2 SMNVEV (reference sequence). This chain's CDR3 is CASRTGLWNEQFF. The CDR3 DNA is TGTGCCAGCAGGACAGGGTTATGGAATGAGCAGTTCTTC.

This chain joins TRBV27 and TRBJ2-7, with 8 bases fitting TRBD1. Trimming at V came to 2 bases and at J to 6 bases, leaving 3 bases not matched to a gene. CDR1 and CDR2 (germline): MNHEY, SMNVEV (reference sequence). This CDR3 has 13 residues. Here the CDR3 DNA reads TGTGCCAGCAGTTTAGACAGGGGTCGCGAGCAGTACTTC. It is translated as CASSLDRGREQYF.

Only a few counts were recorded for this clone. V gene TRBV30 combines with J gene TRBJ1-1; D is ambiguous. V was shortened by 0 bases and J by 8 bases, with 4 bases between the two germline ends. CDR3 length equals 10 residues. Germline V CDR1 and CDR2: GTSNPN, SVGIG (reference sequence). The CDR3 DNA follows: TGTGCCTGGAGTGTACGGGAAGCTTTCTTT. Protein: CAWSVREAFF.

This chain links TRBV10-3 with TRBJ1-1, with 8 bases lining up with TRBD1. The V segment lost 2 bases and the J segment 8 bases; nucleotides outside the gene matches: 13. The CDR3 contains 16 residues. CDR1 is ENHRY and CDR2 is SYGVKD in the germline V gene. Written as DNA, the CDR3 is TGTGCCATCAGTGAGGTGGTGGAGACAGGGGTCTCGGAAGCTTTCTTT. Translated, it gives CAISEVVETGVSEAFF.